This T cell receptor beta chain was profiled in a study of tumor-infiltrating lymphocytes in primary liver carcinoma. Study details: Staging placed the tumors at T1-T3 N0M0, and they measured roughly 4.2 to 10 cm across.

Blood RNA came from unsorted whole blood; germline DNA was also extracted. The patients, who had chronic HBV infection, were treatment-naive (untreated). Ten or more counts support this clonotype. What it recognizes is unknown. General study results and limits: Tumor region pairs overlapped more than did tumor-adjacent and tumor-blood pairs. When set against blood, tumors had a significantly higher top-250-clone fraction (p = 0.039).

CDR3 length: 13 amino acids. Germline V gene data show CDR1 as SGHAT and CDR2 as FQNNGV. Trimming removed 5 bases at V and 2 bases at J, with 8 bases between. Making TCR beta cDNA involved around 510 ng total RNA and a constant-region primer. Amplification in three nested multiplex PCR rounds with slightly modified ARM-PCR gave rise to TCR beta libraries. Investigators reported that the first two PCR rounds, at 10 cycles each, used TRBV1-TRBV30 forward primers with a C-beta reverse primer. MiXCR, run by TCRdb on the multiplex PCR reads, gives a single entry per CDR3 protein. The sample holds over 250,000 distinct CDR3 sequences, 50% to 75% seen once.

The rearrangement joins TRBV11-2 to TRBJ2-3; D possibly uses TRBD1 or TRBD2 (5 bases each). The TCR was taken from a woman aged 25 to 39 with primary liver carcinoma and hepatitis B virus infection. What was sequenced was peripheral blood. CDR3 residues: CASSLGDTDTQYF. Here the CDR3 DNA reads TGTGCCAGCAGCCTGGGGGACACAGATACGCAGTATTTT.